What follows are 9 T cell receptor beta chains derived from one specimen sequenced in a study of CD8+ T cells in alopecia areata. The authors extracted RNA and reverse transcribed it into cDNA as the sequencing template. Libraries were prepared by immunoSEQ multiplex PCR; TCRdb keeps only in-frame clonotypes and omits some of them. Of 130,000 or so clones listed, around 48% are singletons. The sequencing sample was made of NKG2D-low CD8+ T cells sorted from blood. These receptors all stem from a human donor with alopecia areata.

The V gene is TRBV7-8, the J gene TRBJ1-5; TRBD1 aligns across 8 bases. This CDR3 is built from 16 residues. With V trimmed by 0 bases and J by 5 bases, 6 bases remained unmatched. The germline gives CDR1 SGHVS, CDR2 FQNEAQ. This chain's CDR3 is CASSLAPGGDDQPQHF. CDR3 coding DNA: TGTGCCAGCAGCTTAGCTCCAGGGGGCGACGATCAGCCCCAGCATTTT.

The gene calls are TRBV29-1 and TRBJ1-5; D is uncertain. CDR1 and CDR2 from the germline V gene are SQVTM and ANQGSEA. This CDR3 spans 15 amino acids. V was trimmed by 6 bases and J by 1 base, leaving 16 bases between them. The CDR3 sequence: CSVQDRRGSNQPQHF. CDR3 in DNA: TGCAGCGTCCAGGACCGTAGAGGAAGCAATCAGCCCCAGCATTTT.

The CDR3 spells CSVGTGTYEQYF. The CDR3 region has the DNA TGCAGCGTCGGGACAGGGACGTACGAGCAGTACTTC. The gene calls are TRBV29-1 and TRBJ2-5; 9 nucleotides align to TRBD1. The J call may be faulty, since TRBJ2-7 better matches the DNA end. The CDR3 is made up of 12 amino acids. In germline, CDR1 is SQVTM, CDR2 ANQGSEA.

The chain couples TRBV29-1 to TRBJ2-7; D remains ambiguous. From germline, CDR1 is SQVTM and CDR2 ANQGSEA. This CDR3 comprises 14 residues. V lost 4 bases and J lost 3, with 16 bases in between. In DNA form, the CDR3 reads TGCAGCGTTGGGTTATCCGAGTCTCACTACGAGCAGTACTTC. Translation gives CSVGLSESHYEQYF.

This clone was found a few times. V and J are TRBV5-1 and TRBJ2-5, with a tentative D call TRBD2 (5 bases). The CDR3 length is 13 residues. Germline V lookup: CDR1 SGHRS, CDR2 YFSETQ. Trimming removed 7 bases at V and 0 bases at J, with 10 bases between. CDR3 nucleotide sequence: TGCGCCAGCCGGGGAGAAGACCAAGAGACCCAGTACTTC. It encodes CASRGEDQETQYF.

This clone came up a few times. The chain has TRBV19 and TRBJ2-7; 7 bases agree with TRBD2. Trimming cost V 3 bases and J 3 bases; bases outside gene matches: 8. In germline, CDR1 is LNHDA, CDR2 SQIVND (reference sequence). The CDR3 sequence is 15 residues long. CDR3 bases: TGTGCCAGTAGTATTGTCGGGAGGATGTTCTACGAGCAGTACTTC. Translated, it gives CASSIVGRMFYEQYF.

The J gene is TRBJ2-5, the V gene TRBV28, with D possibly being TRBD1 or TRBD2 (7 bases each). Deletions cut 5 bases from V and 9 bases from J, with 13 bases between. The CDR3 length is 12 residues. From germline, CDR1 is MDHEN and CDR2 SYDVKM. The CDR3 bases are TGTGCCAGCAGTCCAGGGGGGAGGGCCCAGTACTTC. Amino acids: CASSPGGRAQYF.

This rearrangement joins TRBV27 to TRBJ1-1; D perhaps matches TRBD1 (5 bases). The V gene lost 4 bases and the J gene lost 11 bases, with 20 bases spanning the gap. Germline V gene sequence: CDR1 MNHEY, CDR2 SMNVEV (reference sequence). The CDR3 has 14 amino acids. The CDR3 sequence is CASSSSAGISDAFF. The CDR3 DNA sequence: TGTGCCAGCAGTTCCTCGGCAGGGATTTCGGATGCTTTCTTT.

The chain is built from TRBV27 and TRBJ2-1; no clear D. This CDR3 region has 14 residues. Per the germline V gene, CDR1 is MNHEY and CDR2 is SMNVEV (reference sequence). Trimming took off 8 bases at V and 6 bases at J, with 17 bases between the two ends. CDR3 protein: CASGISGGLNEQFF. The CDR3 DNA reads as TGTGCCAGCGGGATCTCCGGCGGCCTCAATGAGCAGTTCTTC.